A selection of T cell receptor beta chains follows, all from one sample in a study of regulatory T cells in long-lasting Graves disease. TCRdb independently ran MiXCR on the multiplex PCR reads; one entry per CDR3 protein. The sample shows about 620,000 distinct CDR3 sequences, roughly 16% of them seen only once. The data were also submitted as part of a second study, on T cells in Graves' hyperthyroidism and ophthalmopathy.

The specimen was peripheral blood mononuclear cells (PBMCs), collected at new diagnosis, from a patient treated with antithyroid drugs. These receptors all come from a woman aged 25-40 years with Graves disease. Both conserved end residues are trimmed from each CDR3. The order of the fields is CDR3 protein, J gene, V gene.

CDR3aa: ASSSREGTSGANVLT
j_gene: TRBJ2-6
v_gene: TRBV28

CDR3aa: ASRSLAGVPLGELF
j_gene: TRBJ2-2
v_gene: TRBV6-1

CDR3aa: ASSLGLAGDSYEQY
j_gene: TRBJ2-7
v_gene: TRBV7-2

CDR3aa: AWSSPSGGSSGANVLT
j_gene: TRBJ2-6
v_gene: TRBV30

CDR3aa: AWNRAAEAF
j_gene: TRBJ1-1
v_gene: TRBV30

CDR3aa: ASSPWDSSNYGYT
j_gene: TRBJ1-2
v_gene: TRBV18

CDR3aa: ASSPQGNTEAF
j_gene: TRBJ1-1
v_gene: TRBV3-1

CDR3aa: AWSDRDQYYNEQF
j_gene: TRBJ2-1
v_gene: TRBV30

CDR3aa: ASSPWHTYEQY
j_gene: TRBJ2-7
v_gene: TRBV14

CDR3aa: SASDRLAAGYNEQF
j_gene: TRBJ2-1
v_gene: TRBV20-1

CDR3aa: ASSERDTQY
j_gene: TRBJ2-3
v_gene: TRBV2

CDR3aa: SALPLMNTEAF
j_gene: TRBJ1-1
v_gene: TRBV20-1

CDR3aa: AWAGQHYEQY
j_gene: TRBJ2-7
v_gene: TRBV30

CDR3aa: ASSPGVQGGEAF
j_gene: TRBJ1-1
v_gene: TRBV5-1

CDR3aa: ASQDQGAIGELF
j_gene: TRBJ2-2
v_gene: TRBV2

CDR3aa: ASSQDGSGRASGTKNIQY
j_gene: TRBJ2-4
v_gene: TRBV4-1

CDR3aa: ASSVQRDSYNEQF
j_gene: TRBJ2-1
v_gene: TRBV11-2

CDR3aa: ASSYAAVGNTIY
j_gene: TRBJ1-3
v_gene: TRBV6-9

CDR3aa: ASIFRTGGIKQY
j_gene: TRBJ2-7
v_gene: TRBV2

CDR3aa: ASSFRGPGQPQH
j_gene: TRBJ1-5
v_gene: TRBV12-3/TRBV12-4

CDR3aa: ASSFPKLGVAEGLSSYNEQF
j_gene: TRBJ2-1
v_gene: TRBV7-2

CDR3aa: ASSLRQPGSPLH
j_gene: TRBJ1-6
v_gene: TRBV5-1

CDR3aa: ASSLSTSGRTDTQY
j_gene: TRBJ2-3
v_gene: TRBV7-2

CDR3aa: ASSYGVMNEQY
j_gene: TRBJ2-7
v_gene: TRBV27

CDR3aa: ASSQRQSNQPQH
j_gene: TRBJ1-5
v_gene: TRBV3-1

CDR3aa: ASSPGGTLAKNIQY
j_gene: TRBJ2-4
v_gene: TRBV12-3/TRBV12-4

CDR3aa: ASSFWGNSGNTIY
j_gene: TRBJ1-3
v_gene: TRBV28

CDR3aa: ASSLVAGSYEQY
j_gene: TRBJ2-7
v_gene: TRBV5-1

CDR3aa: ASSPSRGIGTEAF
j_gene: TRBJ1-1
v_gene: TRBV18

CDR3aa: ASSPLPSTDTQY
j_gene: TRBJ2-3
v_gene: TRBV18

CDR3aa: ASSRTTGAVTEAF
j_gene: TRBJ1-1
v_gene: TRBV18

CDR3aa: ASSWRDTYEQY
j_gene: TRBJ2-7
v_gene: TRBV10-2

CDR3aa: AWTRTVGVIYGYT
j_gene: TRBJ1-2
v_gene: TRBV30

CDR3aa: ASFVGGMTEAF
j_gene: TRBJ1-1
v_gene: TRBV28

CDR3aa: ASSSILSYEQY
j_gene: TRBJ2-7
v_gene: TRBV6-2/TRBV6-3

CDR3aa: ATSDPFLSGTQH
j_gene: TRBJ1-5
v_gene: TRBV24-1

CDR3aa: ASSGVVISGNEQF
j_gene: TRBJ2-1
v_gene: TRBV27

CDR3aa: SARDYPEREFVGEQF
j_gene: TRBJ2-1
v_gene: TRBV20-1

CDR3aa: ASSMGIYGRNQPQH
j_gene: TRBJ1-5
v_gene: TRBV19

CDR3aa: ASNPPGTSKYEQY
j_gene: TRBJ2-7
v_gene: TRBV28

CDR3aa: ASSPESGNEQF
j_gene: TRBJ2-1
v_gene: TRBV18

CDR3aa: ASSLEIPGLALDNEQF
j_gene: TRBJ2-1
v_gene: TRBV7-6

CDR3aa: ASSFGEGNTIY
j_gene: TRBJ1-3
v_gene: TRBV7-9

CDR3aa: ASSQGGNEQF
j_gene: TRBJ2-1
v_gene: TRBV6-1

CDR3aa: ASEGGVSYEQY
j_gene: TRBJ2-7
v_gene: TRBV2

CDR3aa: ASSPSGTTLREQF
j_gene: TRBJ2-1
v_gene: TRBV6-1

CDR3aa: ASSLAYSDYGYT
j_gene: TRBJ1-2
v_gene: TRBV7-8

CDR3aa: ASSLIGQGAGELF
j_gene: TRBJ2-2
v_gene: TRBV5-5

CDR3aa: ATSLYRGNSPLH
j_gene: TRBJ1-6
v_gene: TRBV15

CDR3aa: ASSQGGLAGSGETQY
j_gene: TRBJ2-5
v_gene: TRBV3-1

CDR3aa: ASSGPALT
j_gene: TRBJ1-2
v_gene: TRBV2

CDR3aa: ASSFPTSGGEAETQY
j_gene: TRBJ2-5
v_gene: TRBV28

CDR3aa: ASSESITQGNTEAF
j_gene: TRBJ1-1
v_gene: TRBV25-1

CDR3aa: ASSSGFRNSPLH
j_gene: TRBJ1-6
v_gene: TRBV27

CDR3aa: ASTRSGQRNNYGYT
j_gene: TRBJ1-2
v_gene: TRBV6-1